This TCR beta chain was observed in a study of graft-versus-host responses after intestinal transplantation. At the level of the study: All recipients were transplanted with multivisceral, liver-intestinal, or isolated intestinal grafts.

Bone marrow obtained following transplant was drawn from the posterior iliac crest or from another site. Worth noting for this clone: Its cognate antigen is unknown.

Assay used: immunoSEQ multiplex PCR; TCRdb lists only in-frame clones, some missing. This table has almost 70,000 clones, roughly 92% appearing once. Overall study results and limits: High graft-versus-host to host-versus-graft T cell clonal ratios marked allografts of patients with graft-donor macrochimerism. Marrow from the recipient contained GvH clones, some of which had appeared first in ileum or blood.

V was shortened by 1 base and J by 7 bases, with 15 bases between the two germline ends. The germline gives CDR1 SGHNT, CDR2 YYREEE (reference sequence). CDR3 length: 15 residues. The material sequenced was bone marrow, taken almost 750 days after intestinal transplantation. This chain links TRBV5-4 with TRBJ2-4; the D gene is possibly TRBD1 (6 bases). The TCR sequence derives from a human patient who received an intestinal transplant, so some T cells may come from the graft donor. The CDR3 coding sequence is TGTGCCAGCAGCTTGCCCTTGGGGCAGGGGAACATTCAGTACTTC. Protein product: CASSLPLGQGNIQYF.